These 32 T cell receptor beta chains were all obtained from the same sample, sequenced in a study of cytomegalovirus exposure and HLA in healthy donors. The PCR was carried out with 60 Vbeta primers and 13 Jbeta primers. Only in-frame clones appear in the TCRdb table, and some are missing; sequencing was by immunoSEQ multiplex PCR. The repertoire holds 220,000 or so clones, about 70% seen once, with 1.5% to 2% in the top ten. The sequencing input was PBMCs. The receptor set was obtained from a woman aged 25 to 39 in good health and CMV-seronegative.

This rearrangement joins TRBV30 to TRBJ1-2, with TRBD1 matching over 9 bases. The CDR3 loop spans 13 amino acids. J gave up 6 bases and V 3 bases, and 5 bases lay outside the gene matches. CDR1 is GTSNPN, CDR2 SVGIG, per germline (reference sequence). The CDR3 is CAWSPGTGNGYTF. The CDR3 DNA reads as TGTGCCTGGAGCCCCGGGACAGGGAATGGCTACACCTTC.

The chain is built from TRBV18 and TRBJ1-1; weak D call: TRBD1 (5 bases). The CDR3 spans 15 residues. Germline loops: CDR1 KGHSH, CDR2 LQKENI. Trimming took off 2 bases at V and 6 bases at J, with 16 bases between the two ends. As DNA, the CDR3 is TGTGCCAGCTCACCAATTGCGGGGACTGAGGCTGAAGCTTTCTTT. Translated: CASSPIAGTEAEAFF.

This chain links TRBV6-1 with TRBJ2-3; D not resolved. The CDR3 runs 14 residues. Germline V CDR1 and CDR2: MNHNS, SASEGT. Trimming took 2 bases from V and 2 from J, leaving 8 bases between them. CDR3 amino acids: CASSENTNTDTQYF. The CDR3 coding sequence is TGTGCCAGCAGTGAAAACACTAACACAGATACGCAGTATTTT.

J is TRBJ1-2 and V is TRBV28; no clear D gene. Germline values: CDR1 MDHEN, CDR2 SYDVKM. This CDR3 spans 12 amino acids. V lost 5 bases to trimming and J lost 8 bases, with 12 bases between them. The CDR3 protein is CASSPRVYGYTF. In DNA, the CDR3 is TGTGCCAGCAGTCCTCGGGTATACGGCTACACCTTC.

The V gene is TRBV11-2, the J gene TRBJ2-3, with D hard to call. The CDR3 extends over 13 amino acids. With 1 base removed from V and 6 bases from J, the gap between germline ends came to 8 bases. The germline V gene has CDR1 SGHAT and CDR2 FQNNGV. CDR3 in DNA: TGTGCCAGCAGCTTAGGGAGAGTGGATACGCAGTATTTT. Protein: CASSLGRVDTQYF.

V is TRBV6-6 and J is TRBJ2-7, with TRBD1 matching 7 bases. The CDR3 runs 13 residues. Per the germline V gene, CDR1 is MNHNY and CDR2 is SVGAGI (reference sequence). The ends lost 6 bases at V and 1 base at J; junction bases unmatched: 3. Here the CDR3 reads CASSLDRSYEQYF. CDR3 DNA: TGTGCCAGCAGCCTGGACAGGTCCTACGAGCAGTACTTC.

The rearrangement uses TRBV11-2 and TRBJ1-5; D is uncertain. Germline V CDR1 and CDR2: SGHAT, FQNNGV. Deletions cut 5 bases from V and 0 bases from J, with 23 bases between. The CDR3 length is 19 residues. The CDR3 DNA sequence: TGTGCCAGCAGCCTGATGGACTTCCTCTCGTTCTATAGCAATCAGCCCCAGCATTTT. Encoded protein: CASSLMDFLSFYSNQPQHF.

This chain joins TRBV9 and TRBJ2-7; no clear D. The CDR3 totals 14 residues. CDR1 is SGDLS and CDR2 is YYNGEE in the germline V gene. With 2 bases removed from V and 0 bases from J, the gap between germline ends came to 9 bases. The DNA of the CDR3 is TGTGCCAGCAGCGTCGCGGCGTTCTCCTACGAGCAGTACTTC. This encodes CASSVAAFSYEQYF.

The genes are TRBV2 and TRBJ2-1; D may be TRBD2 (6 bases). The V gene lost 6 bases and the J gene lost 0 bases, with 24 bases spanning the gap. The CDR3 is 19 residues long. Germline V gene lookup returns CDR1 SNHLY and CDR2 FYNNEI. CDR3: CASRTGPSSGASSYNEQFF. In DNA form, the CDR3 reads TGTGCCAGCAGAACCGGGCCGAGTAGCGGCGCGAGCTCCTACAATGAGCAGTTCTTC.

V usage is TRBV7-9 and J usage is TRBJ2-5; TRBD1 agrees at 7 bases. The CDR3 extends over 14 amino acids. Germline V gene sequence: CDR1 SEHNR, CDR2 FQNEAQ (reference sequence). Germline trimming cut 4 bases from V and 5 bases from J; bases unmatched to any gene: 7. CDR3 nucleotides: TGTGCCAGCAGCTCGAAAGGGGGCGAGGAGACCCAGTACTTC. It translates to CASSSKGGEETQYF.

This clone was observed a single time. The gene calls are TRBV5-8 and TRBJ1-2; D not resolved. V shed 2 bases and J shed 6 bases, with 11 bases lying between them. In germline, CDR1 is SGHTS, CDR2 YDEGEE. CDR3 size: 13 residues. The CDR3 DNA reads as TGTGCCAGCAGCTTCGCGGGAGCGGATGGCTACACCTTC. The encoded protein is CASSFAGADGYTF.

V is TRBV5-1 and J is TRBJ2-7, with TRBD2 identical over 10 bases. Germline CDR1 and CDR2: SGHRS and YFSETQ. J lost 7 bases, V lost 9 bases, and 13 bases had no gene match. The CDR3 loop spans 14 amino acids. In nucleotides, the CDR3 is TGCGCCACCCGAAGACTAGCGGGCAAGGATGAGCAGTACTTC. Translated, it gives CATRRLAGKDEQYF.

The chain has TRBV7-6 and TRBJ2-1, with TRBD2 matching over 13 bases. Looked up from germline, CDR1 is SGHVS and CDR2 is FNYEAQ. This CDR3 comprises 15 residues. Trimming removed 5 bases from V and 5 bases from J; junction bases left unmatched: 3. DNA for the CDR3: TGTGCCAGCAGCACGGGACTAGCGGGAAACAATGAGCAGTTCTTC. This sequence encodes CASSTGLAGNNEQFF.

The chain joins TRBV19 to TRBJ1-5, with a weak D call TRBD1 (5 bases). The V end was cut by 3 bases, the J end by 7 bases, with 19 bases between. This CDR3 is built from 16 residues. Germline values: CDR1 LNHDA, CDR2 SQIVND (reference sequence). The CDR3 DNA is TGTGCCAGTAGTATCCCCGAGGGGAGGGGAGAGCAGCCCCAGCATTTT. It encodes CASSIPEGRGEQPQHF.

The chain employs TRBV27 and TRBJ1-6; a possible D gene is TRBD1 (5 bases). Trimming cost V 3 bases and J 7 bases, with 13 bases left between them. Germline V gene data show CDR1 as MNHEY and CDR2 as SMNVEV (reference sequence). The CDR3 totals 15 residues. Here the CDR3 reads CASSFMAGQNSPLHF. The CDR3 DNA is TGTGCCAGCAGTTTTATGGCAGGGCAAAATTCACCCCTCCACTTT.

This clone was observed a few times. This chain connects TRBV11-2 to TRBJ1-2; perhaps TRBD1 as D (6 bases). Germline assignment: CDR1 SGHAT and CDR2 FQNNGV. The CDR3 is 13 amino acids. V was pared by 5 bases and J by 5 bases, with 12 bases between. CDR3 sequence: CASSLGHGYGYTF. As DNA, the CDR3 is TGTGCCAGCAGCCTGGGACACGGTTATGGCTACACCTTC.

This clone has more than one count but fewer than ten. This CDR3 is CASSRDRGNEQFF. CDR3 bases: TGTGCCAGCAGCCGGGACAGGGGGAATGAGCAGTTCTTC. The V gene is TRBV6-5, the J gene TRBJ2-1; TRBD1 matches at 11 bases. The CDR3 length is 13 residues. V lost 6 bases, J lost 7 bases, and 2 bases stayed unmatched. The germline V gene has CDR1 MNHEY and CDR2 SVGAGI.

This clone was found a few times. The CDR3 DNA follows: TGTGCCAGCAGCTTATTCCCGCAGGGTCCCGTCTCTGGAAACACCATATATTTT. Translating it yields CASSLFPQGPVSGNTIYF. The rearrangement links TRBV7-8 to TRBJ1-3; D possibly corresponds to TRBD1 (5 bases). V was pared by 2 bases and J by 0 bases, with 17 bases between. The CDR3 has 18 amino acids. Per germline, CDR1 SGHVS and CDR2 FQNEAQ.

The table lists this clone with a few counts. The chain is built from TRBV30 and TRBJ1-5, with D hard to call. CDR1 and CDR2 (germline): GTSNPN, SVGIG (reference sequence). With 0 bases removed from V and 1 base from J, the gap between germline ends came to 7 bases. CDR3 size: 14 residues. The CDR3 region is CAWSVGRSNQPQHF. CDR3 DNA: TGTGCCTGGAGTGTTGGCAGGAGCAATCAGCCCCAGCATTTT.

J is TRBJ2-3 and V is TRBV10-3; TRBD1 matches 9 bases. CDR3 length: 15 amino acids. The V and J ends lost 7 bases and 4 bases, in that order; junction bases with no gene match: 9. Germline values: CDR1 ENHRY, CDR2 SYGVKD. This CDR3 reads CAIMNPGQGPDTQYF. The CDR3 bases are TGTGCCATCATGAACCCGGGACAGGGCCCAGATACGCAGTATTTT.

The chain carries TRBV29-1 and TRBJ2-7, with 12 bases matching TRBD1. Germline V gene sequence: CDR1 SQVTM, CDR2 ANQGSEA. V shed 6 bases, J shed 7 bases, and the junction held 4 bases outside the gene matches. CDR3 length equals 12 residues. DNA of the CDR3: TGCAGCGTGGGACAGGGGGCCGGGGAGCAGTACTTC. It codes for CSVGQGAGEQYF.

The gene calls are TRBV19 and TRBJ1-2, with 8 positions matching TRBD1. This CDR3 has 13 amino acids. V gave up 4 bases and J gave up 6 bases; unmatched junction bases: 4. From germline, CDR1 is LNHDA and CDR2 SQIVND (reference sequence). The CDR3 DNA reads TGTGCCAGTAGTACAGGGGGCAAGGATGGCTACACCTTC. Amino acid sequence: CASSTGGKDGYTF.

The chain combines TRBV9 with TRBJ2-7; 7 bases are shared with TRBD1. Germline assignment: CDR1 SGDLS and CDR2 YYNGEE. V was pared by 7 bases and J by 3 bases, with 7 bases of the junction left unmatched. The CDR3 is 13 residues long. CDR3 protein: CASAEGANYEQYF. CDR3 DNA: TGTGCCAGCGCAGAGGGGGCTAACTACGAGCAGTACTTC.

In its sample, this clone was seen once. The rearrangement uses TRBV7-8 and TRBJ2-7; TRBD2 aligns across 7 bases. Germline CDR1 is SGHVS and CDR2 is FQNEAQ. The CDR3 contains 15 residues. V gave up 1 base and J gave up 6 bases; unmatched junction bases: 9. The CDR3 protein is CASSLDYVGGPEQYF. CDR3 DNA: TGTGCCAGCAGCTTAGATTATGTGGGAGGGCCCGAGCAGTACTTC.

V gene TRBV4-2 combines with J gene TRBJ2-3; D possibly corresponds to TRBD2 (6 bases). CDR1 and CDR2 from the germline V gene are LGHNA and YNFKEQ. This CDR3 contains 13 residues. The V end was cut by 8 bases, the J end by 2 bases, with 11 bases between. This CDR3 is CASGVAVTDTQYF. The CDR3 DNA reads as TGTGCCAGCGGAGTAGCGGTCACAGATACGCAGTATTTT.

This chain joins TRBV4-1 and TRBJ2-7; D may be TRBD2 (6 bases). V lost 1 base to trimming and J lost 0 bases, with 10 bases between them. Germline V gene sequence: CDR1 MGHRA, CDR2 YSYEKL. The CDR3 contains 15 residues. This CDR3 is CASSQVGGDSYEQYF. Written as DNA, the CDR3 is TGCGCCAGCAGCCAAGTTGGAGGGGACTCCTACGAGCAGTACTTC.

The V gene is TRBV5-1, the J gene TRBJ2-3; unclear D gene. CDR1 is SGHRS, CDR2 YFSETQ, per germline. Trimming stripped 0 bases from V and 1 base from J, with 3 bases between. The CDR3 covers 13 residues. The DNA of the CDR3 is TGCGCCAGCAGCTTGGAGCGCACAGATACGCAGTATTTT. Amino acid sequence: CASSLERTDTQYF.

Remarks on this clone: This specimen includes other DNA sequences encoding the same CDR3. This chain uses TRBV4-1 with TRBJ1-1; tentative D call: TRBD1 (5 bases). This CDR3 spans 14 amino acids. Germline lookup yields CDR1 MGHRA and CDR2 YSYEKL. Trimming cost V 3 bases and J 0 bases, with 8 bases left between them. The CDR3 here is CASSQGPMNTEAFF. CDR3 nucleotide sequence: TGCGCCAGCAGCCAGGGGCCCATGAACACTGAAGCTTTCTTT.

The chain is built from TRBV6-7 and TRBJ2-5; D might be TRBD1 (6 bases). The J call may be mistaken, given a closer DNA end match to TRBJ2-7. TRBV6-7 is filed as an ORF, its function uncertain. CDR3 length: 17 amino acids. CDR3 region: CASSYTKTGEYGNEQYF. CDR3 bases: TGTGCCAGCAGTTACACGAAGACAGGAGAGTACGGGAACGAGCAGTACTTC.

The V call is TRBV5-6, the J call TRBJ1-2; D gene unclear. The CDR3 totals 11 residues. Looked up from germline, CDR1 is SGHDT and CDR2 is YYEEEE. Trimming removed 2 bases at V and 6 bases at J, with 5 bases between. Here the CDR3 reads CASSFENGYTF. CDR3 in DNA: TGTGCCAGCAGCTTCGAGAATGGCTACACCTTC.

The chain has TRBV4-1 and TRBJ1-1; the D is unclear. V gave up 0 bases and J gave up 4 bases, with 9 bases separating them. This CDR3 contains 14 residues. CDR1 is MGHRA, CDR2 YSYEKL, per germline. CDR3 amino acids: CASSQDTRGTEAFF. The CDR3 DNA reads as TGCGCCAGCAGCCAAGACACTCGGGGCACTGAAGCTTTCTTT.

The chain carries TRBV7-9 and TRBJ2-3; 10 bases agree with TRBD2. CDR1 SEHNR and CDR2 FQNEAQ come from the germline V gene (reference sequence). With V trimmed by 5 bases and J by 3 bases, 2 bases remained unmatched. The CDR3 runs 14 residues. As DNA, the CDR3 is TGTGCCAGCAGCCCGGGACTAGCGACAGATACGCAGTATTTT. This codes for CASSPGLATDTQYF.